This T cell receptor beta chain was documented in a study of T cells in Graves' hyperthyroidism and ophthalmopathy. Study-wide points: From stable hyperthyroidism, ophthalmopathy was set apart by a 13 V-J model. Blood held most thyroid clonotypes expanded above 0.001 frequency.

V shed 7 bases, J shed 6 bases, and the junction held 9 bases outside the gene matches. The CDR3 has 15 residues. Germline lookup yields CDR1 MDHEN and CDR2 SYDVKM. Patients were aged 18 to 65, had disease duration under 2 months, and had newly diagnosed hyperthyroidism. This clonotype was recorded at least ten times. Its antigen is undetermined. TCR beta CDR3 region amplification was performed from RNA transcripts. An initial round of RT-PCR targeting the TCR CDR3 relied on the HTBI primer set. MiXCR was run by TCRdb on the multiplex PCR reads, yielding one entry per CDR3 protein. The repertoire consists of 500,000 to 650,000 distinct CDR3 sequences, with 12% to 15% occurring once and the leading ten covering around 13%.

The sequence was collected from a woman between 40 and 55 years old with Graves' hyperthyroidism. The material sequenced was blood. The V gene is TRBV28, the J gene TRBJ1-2; 12 bases fit TRBD1. CDR3: CASTSPGTGGHGYTF. CDR3 in DNA: TGTGCCAGCACTTCACCAGGGACAGGGGGCCATGGCTACACCTTC.